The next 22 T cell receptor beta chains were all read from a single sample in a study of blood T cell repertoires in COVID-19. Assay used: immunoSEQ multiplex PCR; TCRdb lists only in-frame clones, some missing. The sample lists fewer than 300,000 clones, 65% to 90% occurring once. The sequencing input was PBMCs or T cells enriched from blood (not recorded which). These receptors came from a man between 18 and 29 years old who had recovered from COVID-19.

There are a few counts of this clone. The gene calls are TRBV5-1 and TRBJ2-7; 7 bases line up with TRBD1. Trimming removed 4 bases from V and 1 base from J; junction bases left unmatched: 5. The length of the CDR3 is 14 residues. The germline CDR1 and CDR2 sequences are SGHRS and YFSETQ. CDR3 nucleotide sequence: TGCGCCAGCAGCGCCAGGGACAGTTCCTACGAGCAGTACTTC. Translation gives CASSARDSSYEQYF.

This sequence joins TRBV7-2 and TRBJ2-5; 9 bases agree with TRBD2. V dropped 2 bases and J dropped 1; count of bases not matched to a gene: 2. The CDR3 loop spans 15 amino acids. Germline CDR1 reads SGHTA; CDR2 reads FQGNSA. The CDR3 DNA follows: TGTGCCAGCAGCTTACCTAGCGGGGCCCAAGAGACCCAGTACTTC. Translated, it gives CASSLPSGAQETQYF.

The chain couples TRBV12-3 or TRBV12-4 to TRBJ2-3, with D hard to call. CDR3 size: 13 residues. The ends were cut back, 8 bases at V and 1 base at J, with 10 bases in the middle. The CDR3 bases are TGTGCCAGCGGAACAACAGGCACAGATACGCAGTATTTT. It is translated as CASGTTGTDTQYF.

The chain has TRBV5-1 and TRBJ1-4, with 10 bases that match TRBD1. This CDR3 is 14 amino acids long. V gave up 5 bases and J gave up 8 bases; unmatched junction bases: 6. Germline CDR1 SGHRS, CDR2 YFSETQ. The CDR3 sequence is CASRPGQGQEKLFF. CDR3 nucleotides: TGCGCCAGCAGGCCGGGACAGGGGCAAGAAAAACTGTTTTTT.

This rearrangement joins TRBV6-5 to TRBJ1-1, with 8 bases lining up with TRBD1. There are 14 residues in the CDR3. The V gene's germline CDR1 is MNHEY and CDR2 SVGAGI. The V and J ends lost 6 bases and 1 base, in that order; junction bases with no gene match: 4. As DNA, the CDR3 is TGTGCCAGCAGAACGACAGGGGAGAACACTGAAGCTTTCTTT. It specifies CASRTTGENTEAFF.

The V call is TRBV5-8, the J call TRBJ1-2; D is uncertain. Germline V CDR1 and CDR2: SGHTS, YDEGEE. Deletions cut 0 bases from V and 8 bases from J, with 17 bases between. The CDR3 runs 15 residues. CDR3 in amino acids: CASSLVRQSWRGYTF. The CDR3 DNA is TGTGCCAGCAGCTTGGTGCGGCAATCCTGGAGGGGCTACACCTTC.

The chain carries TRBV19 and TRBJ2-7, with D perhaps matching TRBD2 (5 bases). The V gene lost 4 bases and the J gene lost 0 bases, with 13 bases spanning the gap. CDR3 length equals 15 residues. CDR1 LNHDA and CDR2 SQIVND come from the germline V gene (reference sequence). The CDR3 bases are TGTGCCAGTAGTACCTTAACGGGAAACTCCTACGAGCAGTACTTC. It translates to CASSTLTGNSYEQYF. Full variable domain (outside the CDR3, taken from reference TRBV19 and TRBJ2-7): DGGITQSPKYLFRKEGQNVTLSCEQNLNHDAMYWYRQDPGQGLRLIYYSQIVNDFQKGDIAEGYSVSREKKESFPLTVTSAQKNPTAFYLCASSTLTGNSYEQYFGPGTRLTVT.

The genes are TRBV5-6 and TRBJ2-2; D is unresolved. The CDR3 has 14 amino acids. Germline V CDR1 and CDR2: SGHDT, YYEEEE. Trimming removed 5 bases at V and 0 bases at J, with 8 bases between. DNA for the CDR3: TGTGCCAGCAGTGCACCGGCGAACACCGGGGAGCTGTTTTTT. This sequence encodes CASSAPANTGELFF.

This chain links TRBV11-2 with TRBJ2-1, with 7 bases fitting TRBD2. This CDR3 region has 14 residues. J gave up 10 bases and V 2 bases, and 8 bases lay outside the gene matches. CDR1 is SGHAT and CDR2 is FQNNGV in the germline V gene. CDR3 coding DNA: TGTGCCAGCAGCTTACAACTAGCGATAGGGGAGCAGTTCTTC. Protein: CASSLQLAIGEQFF.

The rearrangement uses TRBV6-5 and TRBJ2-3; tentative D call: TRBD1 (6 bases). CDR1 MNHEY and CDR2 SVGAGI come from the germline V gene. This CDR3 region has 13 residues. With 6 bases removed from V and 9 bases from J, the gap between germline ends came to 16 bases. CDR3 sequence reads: CASSTQGPVTQYF. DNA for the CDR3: TGTGCCAGCAGCACACAGGGACCGGTCACGCAGTATTTT.

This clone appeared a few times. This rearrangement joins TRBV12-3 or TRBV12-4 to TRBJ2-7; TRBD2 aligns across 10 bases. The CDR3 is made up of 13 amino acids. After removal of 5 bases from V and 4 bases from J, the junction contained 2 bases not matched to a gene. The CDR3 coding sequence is TGTGCCAGCAGTAGGACTAGCGGTTACGAGCAGTACTTC. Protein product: CASSRTSGYEQYF.

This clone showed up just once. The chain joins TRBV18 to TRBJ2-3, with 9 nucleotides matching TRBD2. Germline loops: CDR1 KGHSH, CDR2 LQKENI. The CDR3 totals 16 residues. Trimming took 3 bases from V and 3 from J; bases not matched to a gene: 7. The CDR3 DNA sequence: TGTGCCAGCTCACCCCGTCAGGCGGGGGGGACAGATACGCAGTATTTT. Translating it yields CASSPRQAGGTDTQYF. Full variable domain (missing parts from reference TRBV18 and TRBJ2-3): NAGVMQNPRHLVRRRGQEARLRCSPMKGHSHVYWYRQLPEEGLKFMVYLQKENIIDESGMPKERFSAEFPKEGPSILRIQQVVRGDSAAYFCASSPRQAGGTDTQYFGPGTRLTVL.

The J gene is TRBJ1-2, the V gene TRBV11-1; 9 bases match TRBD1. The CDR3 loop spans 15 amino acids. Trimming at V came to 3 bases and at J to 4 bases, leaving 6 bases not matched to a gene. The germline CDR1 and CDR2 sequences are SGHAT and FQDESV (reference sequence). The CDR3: CASSFGTGSFYGYTF. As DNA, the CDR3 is TGTGCCAGCAGCTTCGGGACAGGGAGTTTCTATGGCTACACCTTC.

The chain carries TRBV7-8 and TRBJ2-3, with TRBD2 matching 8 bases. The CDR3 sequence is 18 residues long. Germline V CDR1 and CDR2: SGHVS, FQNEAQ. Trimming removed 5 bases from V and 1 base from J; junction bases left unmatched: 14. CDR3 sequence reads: CASSHDTELLAGTDTQYF. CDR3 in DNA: TGTGCCAGCAGCCACGACACGGAGCTACTAGCGGGCACAGATACGCAGTATTTT.

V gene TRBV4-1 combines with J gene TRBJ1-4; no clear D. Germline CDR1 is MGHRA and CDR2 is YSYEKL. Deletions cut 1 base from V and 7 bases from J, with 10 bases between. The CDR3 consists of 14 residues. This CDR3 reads CASSQGWGGEKLFF. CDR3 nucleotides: TGCGCCAGCAGCCAAGGGTGGGGAGGTGAAAAACTGTTTTTT.

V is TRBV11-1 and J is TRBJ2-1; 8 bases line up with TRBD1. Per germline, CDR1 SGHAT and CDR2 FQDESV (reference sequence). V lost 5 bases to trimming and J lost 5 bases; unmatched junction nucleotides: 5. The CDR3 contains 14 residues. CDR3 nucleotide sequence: TGTGCCAGCAGCCCGCGACAGGGGAACAATGAGCAGTTCTTC. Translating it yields CASSPRQGNNEQFF.

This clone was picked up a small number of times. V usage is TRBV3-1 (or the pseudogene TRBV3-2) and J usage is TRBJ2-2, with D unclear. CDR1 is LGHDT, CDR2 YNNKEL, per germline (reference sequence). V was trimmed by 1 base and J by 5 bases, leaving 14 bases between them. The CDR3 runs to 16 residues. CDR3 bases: TGTGCCAGCAGCCAAGCCGGTGCCCTCCGGACCGGGGAGCTGTTTTTT. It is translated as CASSQAGALRTGELFF.

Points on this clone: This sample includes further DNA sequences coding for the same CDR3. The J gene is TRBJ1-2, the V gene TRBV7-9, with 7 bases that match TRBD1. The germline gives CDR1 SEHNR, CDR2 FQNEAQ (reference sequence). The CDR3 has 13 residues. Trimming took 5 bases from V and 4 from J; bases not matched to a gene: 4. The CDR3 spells CASSPTGPYGYTF. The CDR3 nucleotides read TGTGCCAGCAGCCCGACAGGGCCCTATGGCTACACCTTC.

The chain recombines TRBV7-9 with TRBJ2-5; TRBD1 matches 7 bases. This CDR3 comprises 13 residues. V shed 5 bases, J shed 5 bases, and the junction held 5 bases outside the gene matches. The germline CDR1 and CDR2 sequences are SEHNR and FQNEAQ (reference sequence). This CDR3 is CASSLQGTETQYF. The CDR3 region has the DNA TGTGCCAGCAGCCTACAGGGGACGGAGACCCAGTACTTC.

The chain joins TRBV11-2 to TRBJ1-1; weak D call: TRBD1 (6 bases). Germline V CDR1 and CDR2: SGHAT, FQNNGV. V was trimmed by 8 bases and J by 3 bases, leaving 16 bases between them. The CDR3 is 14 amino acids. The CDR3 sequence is CASENRVGDTEAFF. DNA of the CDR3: TGTGCCAGCGAAAACAGGGTTGGGGACACTGAAGCTTTCTTT.

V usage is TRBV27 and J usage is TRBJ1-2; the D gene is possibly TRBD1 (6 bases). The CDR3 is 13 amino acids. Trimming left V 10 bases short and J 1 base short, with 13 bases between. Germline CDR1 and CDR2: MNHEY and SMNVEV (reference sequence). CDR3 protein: CATLDRHNYGYTF. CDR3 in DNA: TGTGCCACCTTGGACAGACATAACTATGGCTACACCTTC.

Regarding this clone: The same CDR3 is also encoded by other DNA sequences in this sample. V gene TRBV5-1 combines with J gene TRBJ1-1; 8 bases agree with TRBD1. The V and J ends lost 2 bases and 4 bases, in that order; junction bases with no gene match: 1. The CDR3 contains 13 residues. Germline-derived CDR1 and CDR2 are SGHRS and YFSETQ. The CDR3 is CASSLTGGTEAFF. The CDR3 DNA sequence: TGCGCCAGCAGCTTAACAGGGGGCACTGAAGCTTTCTTT.